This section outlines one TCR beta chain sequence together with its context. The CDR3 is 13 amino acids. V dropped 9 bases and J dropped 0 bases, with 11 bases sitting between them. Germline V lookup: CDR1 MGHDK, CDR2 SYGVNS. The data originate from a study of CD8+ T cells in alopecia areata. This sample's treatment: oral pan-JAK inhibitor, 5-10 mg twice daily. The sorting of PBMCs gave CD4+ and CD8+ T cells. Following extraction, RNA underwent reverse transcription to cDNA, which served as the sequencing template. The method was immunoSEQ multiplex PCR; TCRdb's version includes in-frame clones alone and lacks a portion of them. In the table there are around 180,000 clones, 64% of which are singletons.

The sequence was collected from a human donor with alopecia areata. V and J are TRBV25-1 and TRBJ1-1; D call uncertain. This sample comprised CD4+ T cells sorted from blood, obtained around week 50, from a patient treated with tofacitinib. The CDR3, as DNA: TGTGCCAGTAGAGGGTTCATGAACACTGAAGCTTTCTTT. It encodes CASRGFMNTEAFF.